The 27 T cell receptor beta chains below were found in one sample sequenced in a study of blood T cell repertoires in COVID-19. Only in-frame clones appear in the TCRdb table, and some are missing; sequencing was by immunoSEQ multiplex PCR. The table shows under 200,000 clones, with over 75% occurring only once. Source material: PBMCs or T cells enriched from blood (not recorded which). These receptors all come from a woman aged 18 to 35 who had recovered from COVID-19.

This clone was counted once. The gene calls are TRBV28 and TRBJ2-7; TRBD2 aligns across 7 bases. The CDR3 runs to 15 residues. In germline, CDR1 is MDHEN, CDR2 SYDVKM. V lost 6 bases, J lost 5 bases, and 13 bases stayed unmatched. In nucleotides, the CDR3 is TGTGCCAGCAGCGTCCCTAGGGGAGGGGTCCACGAGCAGTACTTC. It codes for CASSVPRGGVHEQYF.

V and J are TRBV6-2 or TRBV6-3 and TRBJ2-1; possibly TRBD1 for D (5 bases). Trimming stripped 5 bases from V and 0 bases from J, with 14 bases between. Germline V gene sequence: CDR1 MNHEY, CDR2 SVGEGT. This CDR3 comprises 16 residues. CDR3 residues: CASSKQVMSSYNEQFF. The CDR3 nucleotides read TGTGCCAGCAGTAAACAGGTTATGAGCTCCTACAATGAGCAGTTCTTC.

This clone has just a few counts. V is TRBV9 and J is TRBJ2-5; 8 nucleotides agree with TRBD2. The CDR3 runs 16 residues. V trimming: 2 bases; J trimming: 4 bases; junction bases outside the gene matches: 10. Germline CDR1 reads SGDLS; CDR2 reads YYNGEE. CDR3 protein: CASSVGSGISRETQYF. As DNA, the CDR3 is TGTGCCAGCAGCGTGGGTAGCGGGATCTCTAGAGAGACCCAGTACTTC.

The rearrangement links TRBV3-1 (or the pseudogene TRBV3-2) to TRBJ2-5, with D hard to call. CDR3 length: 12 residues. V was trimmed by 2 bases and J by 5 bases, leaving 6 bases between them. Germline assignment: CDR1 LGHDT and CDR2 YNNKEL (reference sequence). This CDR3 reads CASSQSVETQYF. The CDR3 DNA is TGTGCCAGCAGCCAATCGGTGGAGACCCAGTACTTC.

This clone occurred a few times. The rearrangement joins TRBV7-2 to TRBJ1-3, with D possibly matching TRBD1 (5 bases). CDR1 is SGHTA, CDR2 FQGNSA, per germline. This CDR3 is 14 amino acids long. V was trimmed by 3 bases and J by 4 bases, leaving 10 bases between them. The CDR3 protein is CASSFLGVGNTIYF. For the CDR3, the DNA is TGTGCCAGCAGCTTCCTAGGGGTCGGAAACACCATATATTTT.

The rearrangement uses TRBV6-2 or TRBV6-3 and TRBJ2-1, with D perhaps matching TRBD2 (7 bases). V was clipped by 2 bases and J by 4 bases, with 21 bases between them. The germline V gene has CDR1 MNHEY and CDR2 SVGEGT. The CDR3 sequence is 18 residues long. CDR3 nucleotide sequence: TGTGCCAGCAGTTACACCAGGGGCGCGGGAGTGAGTTACAATGAGCAGTTCTTC. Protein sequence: CASSYTRGAGVSYNEQFF.

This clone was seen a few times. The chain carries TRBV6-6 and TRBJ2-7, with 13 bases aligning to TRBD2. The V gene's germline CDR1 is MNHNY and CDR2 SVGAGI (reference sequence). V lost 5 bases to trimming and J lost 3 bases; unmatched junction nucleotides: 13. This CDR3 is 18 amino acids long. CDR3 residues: CASSQIGLAGVSGYEQYF. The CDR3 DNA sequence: TGTGCCAGCAGTCAGATAGGACTAGCGGGAGTTTCAGGCTACGAGCAGTACTTC.

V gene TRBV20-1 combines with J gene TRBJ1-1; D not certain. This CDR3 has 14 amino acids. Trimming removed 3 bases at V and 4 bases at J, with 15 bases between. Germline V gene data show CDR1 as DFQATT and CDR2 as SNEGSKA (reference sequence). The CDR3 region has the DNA TGCAGTGCTAGTACGGAGGTTTTGGTCACTGAAGCTTTCTTT. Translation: CSASTEVLVTEAFF.

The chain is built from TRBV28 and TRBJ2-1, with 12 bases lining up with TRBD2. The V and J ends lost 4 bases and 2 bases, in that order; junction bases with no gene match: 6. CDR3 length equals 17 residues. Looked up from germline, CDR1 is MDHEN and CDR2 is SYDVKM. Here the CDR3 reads CASSSPPSGRAYNEQFF. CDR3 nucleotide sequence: TGTGCCAGCAGTTCCCCCCCTAGCGGGAGGGCCTACAATGAGCAGTTCTTC.

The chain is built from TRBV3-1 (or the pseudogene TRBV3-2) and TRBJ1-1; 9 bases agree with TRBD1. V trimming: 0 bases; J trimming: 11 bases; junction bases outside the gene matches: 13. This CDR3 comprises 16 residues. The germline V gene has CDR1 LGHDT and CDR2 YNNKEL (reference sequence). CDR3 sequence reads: CASSQDGTGGNIRAFF. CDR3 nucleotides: TGTGCCAGCAGCCAAGATGGCACAGGGGGCAACATACGGGCTTTCTTT.

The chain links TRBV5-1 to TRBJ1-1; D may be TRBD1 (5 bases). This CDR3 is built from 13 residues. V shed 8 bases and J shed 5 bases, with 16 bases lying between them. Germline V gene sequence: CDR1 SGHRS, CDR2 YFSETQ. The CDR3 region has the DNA TGCGCCAGTTCTGGGGACTCCGTTACTGAAGCTTTCTTT. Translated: CASSGDSVTEAFF. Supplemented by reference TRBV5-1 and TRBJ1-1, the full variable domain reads KAGVTQTPRYLIKTRGQQVTLSCSPISGHRSVSWYQQTPGQGLQFLFEYFSETQRNKGNFPGRFSGRQFSNSRSEMNVSTLELGDSALYLCASSGDSVTEAFFGQGTRLTVV.

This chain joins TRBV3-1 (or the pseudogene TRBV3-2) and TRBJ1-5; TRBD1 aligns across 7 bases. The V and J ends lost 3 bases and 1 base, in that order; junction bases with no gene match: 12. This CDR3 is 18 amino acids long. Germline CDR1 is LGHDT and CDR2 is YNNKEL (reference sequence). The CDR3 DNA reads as TGTGCCAGCAGCCACAAGAATAGGGGGCGAGTAAGCAATCAGCCCCAGCATTTT. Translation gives CASSHKNRGRVSNQPQHF.

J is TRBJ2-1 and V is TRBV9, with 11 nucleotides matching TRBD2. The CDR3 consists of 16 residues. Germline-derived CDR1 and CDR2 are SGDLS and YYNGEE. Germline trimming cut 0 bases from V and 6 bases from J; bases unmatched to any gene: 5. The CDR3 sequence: CASSVEDSGRGNEQFF. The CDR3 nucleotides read TGTGCCAGCAGCGTAGAGGATAGCGGGAGGGGCAATGAGCAGTTCTTC.

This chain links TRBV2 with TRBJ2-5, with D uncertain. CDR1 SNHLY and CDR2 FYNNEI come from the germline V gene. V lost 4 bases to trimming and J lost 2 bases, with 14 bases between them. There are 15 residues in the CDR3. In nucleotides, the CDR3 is TGTGCCAGCAGTGCGAGGTGGCGGATGCAAGAGACCCAGTACTTC. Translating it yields CASSARWRMQETQYF.

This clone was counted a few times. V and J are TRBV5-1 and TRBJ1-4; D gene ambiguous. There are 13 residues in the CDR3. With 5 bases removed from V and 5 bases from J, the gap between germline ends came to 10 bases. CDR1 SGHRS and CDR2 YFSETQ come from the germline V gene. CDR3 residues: CASSRDGNEKLFF. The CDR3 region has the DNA TGCGCCAGCAGTCGAGACGGGAATGAAAAACTGTTTTTT.

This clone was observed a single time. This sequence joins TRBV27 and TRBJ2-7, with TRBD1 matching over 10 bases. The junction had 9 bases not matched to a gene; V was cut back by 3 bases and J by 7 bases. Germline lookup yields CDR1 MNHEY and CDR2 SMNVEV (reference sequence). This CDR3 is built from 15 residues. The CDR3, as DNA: TGTGCCAGCAGTTTCCTCTCGGGACAGGGGCGGGAGCAGTACTTC. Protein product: CASSFLSGQGREQYF.

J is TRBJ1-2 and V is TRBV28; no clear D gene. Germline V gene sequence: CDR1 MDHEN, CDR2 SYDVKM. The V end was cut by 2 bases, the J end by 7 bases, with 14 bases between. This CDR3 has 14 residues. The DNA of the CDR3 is TGTGCCAGCAGTTTACTATACAGCCCAGGTGGCTACACCTTC. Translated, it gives CASSLLYSPGGYTF.

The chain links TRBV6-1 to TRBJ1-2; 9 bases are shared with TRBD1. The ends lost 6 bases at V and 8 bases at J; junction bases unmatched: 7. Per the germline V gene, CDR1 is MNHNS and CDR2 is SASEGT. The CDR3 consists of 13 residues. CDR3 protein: CASSRDREIGYTF. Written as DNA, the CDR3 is TGTGCCAGCAGCAGGGACAGGGAAATCGGCTACACCTTC.

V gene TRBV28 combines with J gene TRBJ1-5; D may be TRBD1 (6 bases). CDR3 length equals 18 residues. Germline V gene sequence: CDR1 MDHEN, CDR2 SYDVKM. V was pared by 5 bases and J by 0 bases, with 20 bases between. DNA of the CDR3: TGTGCCAGCAGTGAAGTAGGGGGTTCCGGCTATAGCAATCAGCCCCAGCATTTT. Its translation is CASSEVGGSGYSNQPQHF.

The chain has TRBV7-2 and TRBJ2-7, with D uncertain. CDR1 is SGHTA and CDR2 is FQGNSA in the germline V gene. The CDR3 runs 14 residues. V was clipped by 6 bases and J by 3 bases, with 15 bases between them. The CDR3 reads CASSLAQTNYEQYF. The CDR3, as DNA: TGTGCCAGCAGTCTCGCACAGACAAACTACGAGCAGTACTTC.

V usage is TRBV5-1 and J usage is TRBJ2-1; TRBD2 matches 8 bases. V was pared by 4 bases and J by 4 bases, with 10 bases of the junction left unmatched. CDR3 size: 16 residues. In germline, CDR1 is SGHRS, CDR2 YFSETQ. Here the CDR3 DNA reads TGCGCCAGCAGCGAGAACACTAGCGGACGTTACAATGAGCAGTTCTTC. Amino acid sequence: CASSENTSGRYNEQFF. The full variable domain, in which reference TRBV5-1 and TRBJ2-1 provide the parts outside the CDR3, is KAGVTQTPRYLIKTRGQQVTLSCSPISGHRSVSWYQQTPGQGLQFLFEYFSETQRNKGNFPGRFSGRQFSNSRSEMNVSTLELGDSALYLCASSENTSGRYNEQFFGPGTRLTVL.

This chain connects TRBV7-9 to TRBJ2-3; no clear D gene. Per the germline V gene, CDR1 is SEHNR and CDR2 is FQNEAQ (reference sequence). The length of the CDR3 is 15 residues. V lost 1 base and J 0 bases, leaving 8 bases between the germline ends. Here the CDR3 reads CASSLDPGSTDTQYF. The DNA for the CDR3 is TGTGCCAGCAGCTTAGATCCGGGTAGCACAGATACGCAGTATTTT.

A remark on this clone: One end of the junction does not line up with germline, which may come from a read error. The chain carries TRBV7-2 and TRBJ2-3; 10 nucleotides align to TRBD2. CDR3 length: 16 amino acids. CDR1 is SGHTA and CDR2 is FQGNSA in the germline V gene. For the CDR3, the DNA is TGTGCAAGCAGTCCTAGCGGGAGCTGGTTCACAGATACGCAGTATTTT. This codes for CASSPSGSWFTDTQYF.

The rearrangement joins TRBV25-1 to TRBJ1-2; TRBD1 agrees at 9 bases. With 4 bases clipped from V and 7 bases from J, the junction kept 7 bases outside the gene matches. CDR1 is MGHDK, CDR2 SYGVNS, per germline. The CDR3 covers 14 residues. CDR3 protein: CASSANRGQGGYTF. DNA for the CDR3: TGTGCCAGCAGTGCCAACAGGGGGCAGGGTGGCTACACCTTC.

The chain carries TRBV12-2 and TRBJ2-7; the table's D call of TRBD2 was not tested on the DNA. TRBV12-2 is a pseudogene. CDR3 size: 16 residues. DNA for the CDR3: TGTGCAAGTCGCTACCCCGGTGGAGGTCGGGTTATTAAGCAGTACTTC. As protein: CASRYPGGGRVIKQYF.

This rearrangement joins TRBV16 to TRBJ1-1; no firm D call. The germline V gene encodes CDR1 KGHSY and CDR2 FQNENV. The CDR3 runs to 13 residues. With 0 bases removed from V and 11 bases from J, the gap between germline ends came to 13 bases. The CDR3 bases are TGTGCCAGCAGCCAATCAGGCGGTATGAAGGCTTTCTTT. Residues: CASSQSGGMKAFF.

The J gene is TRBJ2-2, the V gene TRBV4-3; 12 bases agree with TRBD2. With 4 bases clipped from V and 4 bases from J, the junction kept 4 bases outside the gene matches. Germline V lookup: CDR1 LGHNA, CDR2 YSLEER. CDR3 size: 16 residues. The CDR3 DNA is TGCGCCAGCAGCCCTAGGACTAGCGGGACCACCGGGGAGCTGTTTTTT. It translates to CASSPRTSGTTGELFF.